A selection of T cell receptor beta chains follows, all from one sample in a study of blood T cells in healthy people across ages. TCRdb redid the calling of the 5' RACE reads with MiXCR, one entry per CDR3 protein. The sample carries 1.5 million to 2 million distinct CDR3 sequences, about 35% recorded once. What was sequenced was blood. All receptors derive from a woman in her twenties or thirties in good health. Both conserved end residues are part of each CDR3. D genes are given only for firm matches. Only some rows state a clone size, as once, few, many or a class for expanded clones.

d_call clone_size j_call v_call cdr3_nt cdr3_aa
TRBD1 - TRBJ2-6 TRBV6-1 TGTGCCCTGGACAGGGGGGGCTCTGGGGCCAACGTCCTGACTTTC CALDRGGSGANVLTF
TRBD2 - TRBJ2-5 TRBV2 TGTGCCAGCACCCGCCTAGCGGGAGTAAACAATGGGCAGTACTTC CASTRLAGVNNGQYF
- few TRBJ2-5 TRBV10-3 TGTGCCATCAGTCGCGGGGCAAGGGAGACCCAGTACTTC CAISRGARETQYF
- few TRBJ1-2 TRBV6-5 TGTGCCAGCAGTTACTCGAGAGGGGAGGCTGGCTACACCTTC CASSYSRGEAGYTF
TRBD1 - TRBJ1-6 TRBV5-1 TGCGCCAGCAGCCTCACTATGACAGGGGATTACTCACCCCTCCACTTT CASSLTMTGDYSPLHF
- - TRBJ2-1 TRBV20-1 TGCAGTGCTCCTCCCCAGGTCTCCTACAATGAGCAGTTCTTC CSAPPQVSYNEQFF
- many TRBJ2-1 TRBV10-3 TGTGCCATCAGTGCCCTAGCTTTGGGGGATGAGTATGAGCAGTTCTTC CAISALALGDEYEQFF
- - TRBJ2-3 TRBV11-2 TGTGCCAGCAGCTTAGCGGGCAGGGGTGGCACAGATACGCAGTATTTT CASSLAGRGGTDTQYF
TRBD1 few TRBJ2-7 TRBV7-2 TGTGCCAGCAGCTTATATGGGACAGTTTCTACCTACGAGCAGTACTTC CASSLYGTVSTYEQYF
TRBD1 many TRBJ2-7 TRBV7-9 TGTGCCAGCAGCTTAGTGGAGCCAGGGGGACAGCAGTACTTC CASSLVEPGGQQYF
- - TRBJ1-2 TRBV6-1 TGTGCCGCGCACAGGCGGGGGGCGCATTATGGCTACACCTTC CAAHRRGAHYGYTF
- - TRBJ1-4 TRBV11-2 TGTGCCAGCAGCTTAGTTGGGCGGTTTAATGAAAAACTGTTTTTT CASSLVGRFNEKLFF
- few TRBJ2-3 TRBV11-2 TGTGCCAGCAGCTTCACTGCTTTGGCGGATACGCAGTATTTT CASSFTALADTQYF